This T cell receptor (beta chain) stems from a study of blood T cells in healthy people across ages. CDR1 and CDR2 (germline): SGHVS, FNYEAQ. The CDR3 sequence is 14 residues long. In the case of this clonotype: The junction departs from germline at one end; a sequencing error may be responsible.

A second PCR of roughly 7 to 11 cycles used a sample-barcoded 5' primer and a J-beta primer mix. TCRdb re-analysed the 5' RACE reads in MiXCR, keeping a single row per CDR3 protein. Of about 1,400,000 distinct CDR3 sequences in the sample, roughly 64% are singletons; the top ten hold about 6.7%. Sequenced material: blood. This TCR was recovered from a man between 18 and 35 years old in good health. V and J are TRBV7-6 and TRBJ2-3, with a possible D match to TRBD2 (5 bases). As DNA, the CDR3 is TGTGCCGGCAGCTTAGCGAGCGGCACAGATACGCAGTATTTT. This sequence encodes CAGSLASGTDTQYF.